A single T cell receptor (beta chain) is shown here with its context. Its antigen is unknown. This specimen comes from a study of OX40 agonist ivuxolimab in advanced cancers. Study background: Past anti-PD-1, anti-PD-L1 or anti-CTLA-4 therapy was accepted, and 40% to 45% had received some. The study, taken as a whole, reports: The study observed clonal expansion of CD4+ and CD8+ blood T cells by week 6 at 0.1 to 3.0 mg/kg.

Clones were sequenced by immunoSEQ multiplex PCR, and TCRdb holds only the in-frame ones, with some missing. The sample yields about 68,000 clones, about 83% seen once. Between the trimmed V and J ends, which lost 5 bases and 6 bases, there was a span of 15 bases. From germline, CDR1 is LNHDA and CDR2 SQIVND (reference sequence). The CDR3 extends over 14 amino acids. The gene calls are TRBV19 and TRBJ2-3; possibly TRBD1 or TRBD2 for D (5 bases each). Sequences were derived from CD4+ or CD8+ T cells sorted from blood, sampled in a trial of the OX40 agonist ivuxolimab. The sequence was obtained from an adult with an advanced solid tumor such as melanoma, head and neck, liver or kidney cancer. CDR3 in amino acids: CASSVQGGLDTQYF. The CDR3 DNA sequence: TGTGCCAGTAGTGTCCAGGGCGGGCTGGATACGCAGTATTTT.